This T cell receptor (beta chain) was documented in a study of lymphopenia after photon versus proton radiotherapy (dated by TCRdb to between 2019 and 2020). At the level of the whole study: Photon and proton radiation therapy were compared by the study for their immunological effects in patients with gastrointestinal tumors who developed high-grade lymphopenia. A cohort of under 25 patients with gastrointestinal tumors who received either photon or proton therapy and subsequently developed lymphopenia was included. The study aimed to characterize how the two radiation modalities differ in their impact on the immune system. Study-wide conclusions, independent of this receptor: After the lymphocyte count nadir, oligoclonal expansion, especially of CD8+ Temra cells, was observed in photon-treated repertoires, and the drop in diversity was driven by this expansion. Across the cohort, an inverse correlation was found between a larger post-nadir drop in TCR diversity and overall survival time among patients who died. The authors looked at the survival association only in patients who died, and they framed better survival with proton therapy as a possibility rather than a demonstrated result. During treatment, patients who received photon therapy lost naive T cells and TCR diversity and gained effector/memory populations, whereas patients who received proton therapy remained relatively stable.

Receptor amplification or capture employed the immunoSEQ multiplex PCR assay. Deep sequencing of rearranged TCR beta loci, alongside multiparametric flow cytometry, was used to profile T cell repertoires. The table was pulled from immuneACCESS by TCRdb, which kept in-frame rearrangements only. Such tables lose some clones; where checked, under half of the loss comes from unresolved V genes, and the rest has no known cause. For this sample the table gives some 6,100 clones, of which approximately 91% were detected only once. Over 8.5% of the sample goes to the ten largest clones. Points on this clone: Which antigen it targets is not known. There are no base qualities to consult, and no much larger clone falls within one base.

Trimmed from V: 11 bases; trimmed from J: 5 bases; junction bases lacking a gene match: 7. CDR1 and CDR2, looked up from the germline V gene (reference sequence), are SEHNR and FQNEAQ. Including cysteine and phenylalanine, the CDR3 has 12 amino acids. The retained sequence is limited to the CDR3, 36 bases, with the frame set at the first base. In this chain, TRBV7-9 is recombined with TRBJ1-1; 8 nucleotides in the junction match TRBD1. The TCR comes from a man in his sixties with cholangiocarcinoma. Material: peripheral blood, obtained from a patient treated with photon-based radiotherapy. The nucleotides are TGTGCCGCCGACAGGGGAAGTACTGAAGCTTTCTTT. Translated, it reads CAADRGSTEAFF.